This paragraph covers one TCR beta chain sequence. Authors' analysis steps: Cell counts per sample came from amplifying reference gene primers. Using immunoSEQ multiplex PCR, the repertoire was profiled, and TCRdb retains in-frame clones only, with some absent. V and J calls and clone size are those listed in that table; D and trimming were worked out from the DNA. The sample includes 120,000 or so clones, less than 75% of them seen just once. The entry originates in a study of blood T cell repertoires in COVID-19. Across the study: Specimens from acute and convalescent COVID-19 originated in the United States, Italy and Spain. T cells, B-cell-depleted T cells, or PBMCs provided the cDNA or gDNA that served as material.

Germline trimming cut 3 bases from V and 7 bases from J; bases unmatched to any gene: 7. Germline CDR1 reads GTSNPN; CDR2 reads SVGIG (reference sequence). This CDR3 has 13 amino acids. The TCR was taken from a human donor with acute or convalescent COVID-19. The donor label of this sample is uncertain. Sequencing was carried out using peripheral blood. V is TRBV30 and J is TRBJ2-7, with 9 bases identical to TRBD1. CDR3 amino acids: CAWSRDRVDEQYF. The CDR3 region has the DNA TGTGCCTGGAGCCGGGACAGGGTGGATGAGCAGTACTTC.